This passage covers 20 T cell receptor beta chains from one sample sequenced in a study of T cell repertoires in cytomegalovirus infection. MiXCR, applied by TCRdb to the reads, yields one record per CDR3 protein. The sample holds roughly 310,000 distinct CDR3 sequences, 25% to 35% seen once. What these receptors recognize is not known. The starting material was cultured PBMCs, obtained from culture after CMV antigen stimulation. The receptors were sampled from a human donor in good health (CMV status not recorded). Some clones in this sample may be carry-over from other donors' samples.

The CDR3 coding sequence is TGCGCCAGCAGCCCCGGGACAGACCTCACAGATACGCAGTATTTT. As protein: CASSPGTDLTDTQYF. This sequence joins TRBV5-1 and TRBJ2-3; 7 bases agree with TRBD1. CDR3 length equals 15 residues. V trimming: 4 bases; J trimming: 2 bases; junction bases outside the gene matches: 7. Germline CDR1 and CDR2: SGHRS and YFSETQ. The full variable domain, its missing parts supplied by reference TRBV5-1 and TRBJ2-3, is KAGVTQTPRYLIKTRGQQVTLSCSPISGHRSVSWYQQTPGQGLQFLFEYFSETQRNKGNFPGRFSGRQFSNSRSEMNVSTLELGDSALYLCASSPGTDLTDTQYFGPGTRLTVL.

This clonotype has a handful of counts. The chain couples TRBV7-6 to TRBJ1-5; D remains ambiguous. Germline V lookup: CDR1 SGHVS, CDR2 FNYEAQ. With 2 bases removed from V and 1 base from J, the gap between germline ends came to 15 bases. This CDR3 has 17 residues. CDR3 in amino acids: CASSLFSGVGSNQPQHF. The CDR3 coding sequence is TGTGCCAGCAGCTTATTTAGTGGGGTGGGAAGCAATCAGCCCCAGCATTTT.

The rearrangement uses TRBV28 and TRBJ2-1; unclear D gene. CDR1 and CDR2 from the germline V gene are MDHEN and SYDVKM. The CDR3 has 15 residues. V lost 0 bases and J lost 0, with 6 bases in between. The CDR3 DNA sequence: TGTGCCAGCAGTTTATGGCAAATCTCCTACAATGAGCAGTTCTTC. It codes for CASSLWQISYNEQFF.

This clonotype has just a few counts. The chain combines TRBV12-3 or TRBV12-4 with TRBJ1-1; 7 bases agree with TRBD1. The CDR3 sequence is 15 residues long. With 8 bases clipped from V and 0 bases from J, the junction kept 9 bases outside the gene matches. The CDR3 DNA follows: TGTGCCAGCCGACAGGGAGGGGTCGTGAACACTGAAGCTTTCTTT. Translating gives CASRQGGVVNTEAFF.

This clonotype was counted once. The chain carries TRBV5-6 and TRBJ1-5; 7 bases line up with TRBD1. Germline V gene sequence: CDR1 SGHDT, CDR2 YYEEEE. This CDR3 spans 14 amino acids. The V segment lost 4 bases and the J segment 4 bases; nucleotides outside the gene matches: 5. This CDR3 reads CASSNGQANQPQHF. DNA of the CDR3: TGTGCCAGCAGCAATGGACAGGCAAATCAGCCCCAGCATTTT. Full variable domain (missing parts from reference TRBV5-6 and TRBJ1-5): DAGVTQSPTHLIKTRGQQVTLRCSPKSGHDTVSWYQQALGQGPQFIFQYYEEEERQRGNFPDRFSGHQFPNYSSELNVNALLLGDSALYLCASSNGQANQPQHFGDGTRLSIL.

The rearrangement joins TRBV2 to TRBJ2-7; perhaps TRBD2 as D (6 bases). Germline V gene sequence: CDR1 SNHLY, CDR2 FYNNEI. This CDR3 spans 11 amino acids. The V end was cut by 6 bases, the J end by 6 bases, with 9 bases between. The CDR3 DNA reads TGTGCCAGCAGACGGGAGCGCGAGCAGTACTTC. This sequence encodes CASRREREQYF.

This clonotype has only a few counts. The V and J genes are TRBV3-1 and TRBJ2-1, with 8 bases aligning to TRBD2. V lost 3 bases, J lost 6 bases, and 4 bases stayed unmatched. The CDR3 runs to 14 residues. Germline V gene lookup returns CDR1 LGHDT and CDR2 YNNKEL (reference sequence). The CDR3, as DNA: TGTGCCAGCAGCCACGGGAGGGAAGCCAATGAGCAGTTCTTC. As protein: CASSHGREANEQFF.

This clonotype was observed a single time. The J gene is TRBJ1-5, the V gene TRBV4-1, with D possibly matching TRBD1 (6 bases). The V end lost 4 bases, the J end lost 10 bases, and 17 bases lay between the germline ends. Germline V gene sequence: CDR1 MGHRA, CDR2 YSYEKL. The CDR3 is made up of 14 amino acids. CDR3 coding DNA: TGCGCCAGCAGCCGACTGACAGGTTTGAGTCCCCAGCATTTT. It encodes CASSRLTGLSPQHF.

This clonotype has at least ten counts. The chain carries TRBV11-2 and TRBJ2-2; D tentatively reads TRBD1 or TRBD2 (6 bases each). This CDR3 spans 16 amino acids. The ends were cut back, 5 bases at V and 4 bases at J, with 17 bases in the middle. Germline V CDR1 and CDR2: SGHAT, FQNNGV. CDR3 nucleotides: TGTGCCAGCAGCGTGCGATGGGGGGCGAGCACCGGGGAGCTGTTTTTT. Its protein product is CASSVRWGASTGELFF.

J is TRBJ2-1 and V is TRBV12-3 or TRBV12-4, with D perhaps assigned TRBD1 or TRBD2 (5 bases each). The CDR3 runs to 17 residues. V gave up 5 bases and J gave up 12 bases, with 29 bases separating them. The CDR3 loop reads CASSRGLLRDAGLWQFF. For the CDR3, the DNA is TGTGCCAGCAGTCGTGGACTCCTCCGGGACGCAGGGTTGTGGCAGTTCTTC.

The sample holds a few counts of this clonotype. The V and J genes are TRBV28 and TRBJ1-3; D gene unclear. The CDR3 loop spans 12 amino acids. CDR1 and CDR2 (germline): MDHEN, SYDVKM. The V gene lost 8 bases and the J gene lost 0 bases, with 5 bases spanning the gap. CDR3 residues: CASYSSGNTIYF. DNA of the CDR3: TGTGCCAGCTACAGCTCTGGAAACACCATATATTTT.

J is TRBJ1-1 and V is TRBV19; no clear D. Trimming left V 5 bases short and J 1 base short, with 14 bases between. The CDR3 runs 15 residues. The germline V gene encodes CDR1 LNHDA and CDR2 SQIVND (reference sequence). CDR3 coding DNA: TGTGCCAGTAGTCCCAGATGGACCGCGAACACTGAAGCTTTCTTT. Translation gives CASSPRWTANTEAFF. Combining the CDR3 with reference TRBV19 and TRBJ1-1 gives the whole variable domain DGGITQSPKYLFRKEGQNVTLSCEQNLNHDAMYWYRQDPGQGLRLIYYSQIVNDFQKGDIAEGYSVSREKKESFPLTVTSAQKNPTAFYLCASSPRWTANTEAFFGQGTRLTVV.

The chain uses TRBV2 and TRBJ1-5; D not resolved. The V end was cut by 4 bases, the J end by 3 bases, with 7 bases between. Germline V gene lookup returns CDR1 SNHLY and CDR2 FYNNEI. The CDR3 length is 13 residues. DNA of the CDR3: TGTGCCAGCAGTGCCTCACTCAATCAGCCCCAGCATTTT. Its translation is CASSASLNQPQHF.

The V call is TRBV7-4, the J call TRBJ1-2, with a weak D call TRBD1 (6 bases). The CDR3 loop spans 16 amino acids. V was trimmed by 5 bases and J by 7 bases, leaving 23 bases between them. CDR1 is SGHVT, CDR2 SQSDAQ, per germline. The CDR3 reads CASSPLRDRRDCGYTF. The DNA of the CDR3 is TGTGCCAGCAGCCCCCTGCGAGACAGGCGGGACTGTGGCTACACCTTC.

This clonotype was recorded once. The chain is built from TRBV30 and TRBJ1-5; a possible D gene is TRBD1 (5 bases). The length of the CDR3 is 15 residues. Trimming removed 3 bases at V and 5 bases at J, with 17 bases between. Germline CDR1 and CDR2: GTSNPN and SVGIG (reference sequence). CDR3 in amino acids: CAWSQTGTDDQPQHF. The CDR3 region has the DNA TGTGCCTGGAGCCAAACCGGGACCGATGATCAGCCCCAGCATTTT.

The sample holds many counts of this clonotype. The chain has TRBV4-1 and TRBJ1-1, with no clear D. Trimming took off 4 bases at V and 1 base at J, with 7 bases between the two ends. Germline V lookup: CDR1 MGHRA, CDR2 YSYEKL. The CDR3 contains 13 residues. This CDR3 reads CASSPPGNTEAFF. As DNA, the CDR3 is TGCGCCAGCAGCCCCCCTGGGAACACTGAAGCTTTCTTT.

The chain carries TRBV2 and TRBJ2-4; D is undetermined. The length of the CDR3 is 15 residues. The germline gives CDR1 SNHLY, CDR2 FYNNEI. With 4 bases removed from V and 1 base from J, the gap between germline ends came to 11 bases. CDR3 bases: TGTGCCAGCAGTGCCGGGCCTAACGCCAAAAACATTCAGTACTTC. Its translation: CASSAGPNAKNIQYF. Complete variable domain (other parts from reference TRBV2 and TRBJ2-4): EPEVTQTPSHQVTQMGQEVILRCVPISNHLYFYWYRQILGQKVEFLVSFYNNEISEKSEIFDDQFSVERPDGSNFTLKIRSTKLEDSAMYFCASSAGPNAKNIQYFGAGTRLSVL.

The chain employs TRBV19 and TRBJ1-1; 7 nucleotides match TRBD1. CDR1 LNHDA and CDR2 SQIVND come from the germline V gene (reference sequence). V was pared by 6 bases and J by 6 bases, with 7 bases of the junction left unmatched. This CDR3 comprises 13 residues. In nucleotides, the CDR3 is TGTGCCAGTAGGCTTTCGGGACAGTCTGAAGCTTTCTTT. This sequence encodes CASRLSGQSEAFF.

In this sample, this clonotype turned up a few times. The chain recombines TRBV11-2 with TRBJ1-4; unclear D gene. Looked up from germline, CDR1 is SGHAT and CDR2 is FQNNGV. The V end lost 5 bases, the J end lost 4 bases, and 14 bases lay between the germline ends. This CDR3 has 15 residues. The DNA of the CDR3 is TGTGCCAGCAGCCCCTCCCCGGGTAATAATGAAAAACTGTTTTTT. Translation: CASSPSPGNNEKLFF.

The table lists this clonotype with a few counts. The rearrangement joins TRBV2 to TRBJ2-7, with D possibly being TRBD2 (6 bases). V lost 6 bases to trimming and J lost 3 bases, with 12 bases between them. The length of the CDR3 is 13 residues. Per germline, CDR1 SNHLY and CDR2 FYNNEI. The DNA for the CDR3 is TGTGCCAGCAGCATAGACGGGGGCTACGAGCAGTACTTC. Residues: CASSIDGGYEQYF.